Following are 27 T cell receptor beta chains from one sample sequenced in a study of response to subunit inactivated influenza vaccine (dated by TCRdb to between 2017 and 2018). Library method: RT-PCR. TCRdb names Illumina HiSeq 2500 as the instrument used. In TCRdb, the public reads were trimmed at Q25 with fastp and aligned with MiXCR, with productive beta chains retained. Entries are consolidated by CDR3 protein sequence, retaining the most common genes and DNA. This sample is represented by about 310,000 distinct CDR3 sequences; 20% to 25% of them were singletons. The ten largest clones take up 10% of the sample. The source was PBMCs from blood, collected about 20 months after vaccination. The receptors were gathered from a man between 50 and 75 years old who received an inactivated influenza vaccine. Donor details come from another sample of the same person, matched by shared clones.

The rearrangement links TRBV9 to TRBJ1-5; TRBD1 is a possible D gene (6 bases). Trimming shortened V by 3 bases and J by 3 bases, and 10 bases separated the two germline ends. The CDR3 is made up of 14 amino acids. Germline-derived CDR1 and CDR2 are SGDLS and YYNGEE. CDR3 nucleotide sequence: TGTGCCAGCAGCGACGGGACATCCAATCAGCCCCAGCATTTT. As protein: CASSDGTSNQPQHF.

This clonotype showed up just a few times. The rearrangement joins TRBV28 to TRBJ1-2, with a tentative D call TRBD1 (5 bases). The ends were cut back, 2 bases at V and 4 bases at J, with 11 bases in the middle. Germline CDR1 reads MDHEN; CDR2 reads SYDVKM. The CDR3 runs 14 residues. CDR3 residues: CASSLPRESYGYTF. Here the CDR3 DNA reads TGTGCCAGCAGTTTACCCAGGGAGTCCTATGGCTACACCTTC.

The gene calls are TRBV3-1 and TRBJ2-2, with 8 bases aligning to TRBD2. The J segment lost 0 bases and the V segment lost 5 bases, leaving 5 bases of the junction unmatched. Germline CDR1 is LGHDT and CDR2 is YNNKEL (reference sequence). This CDR3 has 16 residues. The CDR3 loop reads CASSDPGLANTGELFF. The CDR3 nucleotides are TGTGCCAGCAGCGATCCGGGACTAGCGAACACCGGGGAGCTGTTTTTT.

The count of this clonotype is one. V usage is TRBV24-1 and J usage is TRBJ2-7; 7 nucleotides line up with TRBD1. The V gene end was trimmed by 7 bases and the J gene end by 2 bases; junction bases not matched to a gene: 7. Germline CDR1 and CDR2: KGHDR and SFDVKD. The CDR3 length is 14 residues. CDR3 residues: CATSPRDRTYEQYF. CDR3 sequence (DNA): TGTGCCACCAGCCCCCGGGACAGAACCTACGAGCAGTACTTC.

This sequence joins TRBV5-1 and TRBJ2-3, with TRBD2 matching over 8 bases. Germline V gene data show CDR1 as SGHRS and CDR2 as YFSETQ. Losses at the gene ends were 1 base for V and 4 bases for J; bases not matched to a gene: 8. This CDR3 spans 16 amino acids. In nucleotides, the CDR3 is TGCGCCAGCAGCTTGAGAACAGCGGGAGAGCCAGATACGCAGTATTTT. Protein: CASSLRTAGEPDTQYF.

Many counts were recorded for this clonotype. The chain recombines TRBV7-2 with TRBJ1-1; D unclear. V lost 2 bases and J lost 0, with 13 bases in between. The CDR3 sequence is 16 residues long. CDR1 and CDR2 (germline): SGHTA, FQGNSA. The DNA for the CDR3 is TGTGCCAGCAGCTTACATCATCCCAGCTTGAACACTGAAGCTTTCTTT. This codes for CASSLHHPSLNTEAFF.

The sample holds a few counts of this clonotype. The chain couples TRBV5-6 to TRBJ1-1, with TRBD1 matching 7 bases. The CDR3 loop spans 18 amino acids. Trimming cost V 0 bases and J 0 bases; bases outside gene matches: 11. Looked up from germline, CDR1 is SGHDT and CDR2 is YYEEEE. CDR3: CASSLASGGILMNTEAFF. CDR3 bases: TGTGCCAGCAGCTTGGCCTCAGGGGGGATTTTAATGAACACTGAAGCTTTCTTT.

This clonotype has a handful of counts. The CDR3 here is CASMRIPKIGYGYTF. The CDR3 nucleotides read TGTGCCAGCATGAGGATTCCTAAGATCGGCTATGGCTACACCTTC. The chain uses TRBV2 and TRBJ1-2; no clear D. CDR3 length: 15 amino acids. Germline V CDR1 and CDR2: SNHLY, FYNNEI. Trimming left V 7 bases short and J 4 bases short, with 19 bases between.

This chain joins TRBV4-3 and TRBJ1-4; D is unclear. The CDR3 contains 13 residues. In germline, CDR1 is LGHNA, CDR2 YSLEER. V gave up 1 base and J gave up 2 bases, with 2 bases separating them. The CDR3 loop reads CASSQVTNEKLFF. The CDR3 nucleotides are TGCGCCAGCAGCCAAGTGACTAATGAAAAACTGTTTTTT.

This clonotype was seen only a few times. V is TRBV29-1 and J is TRBJ1-2; perhaps TRBD1 as D (5 bases). The CDR3 spans 14 residues. CDR1 SQVTM and CDR2 ANQGSEA come from the germline V gene. The germline V and J ends were trimmed by 0 bases and 4 bases, with 12 bases remaining between them. This chain's CDR3 is CSVEDLAGTYGYTF. CDR3 bases: TGCAGCGTTGAAGATCTTGCAGGGACCTATGGCTACACCTTC.

The V gene is TRBV18, the J gene TRBJ1-1; possibly TRBD1 for D (5 bases). Trimming left V 3 bases short and J 0 bases short, with 11 bases between. Germline loops: CDR1 KGHSH, CDR2 LQKENI. The CDR3 covers 15 residues. CDR3 residues: CASSPAGTVNTEAFF. CDR3 in DNA: TGTGCCAGCTCACCGGCCGGGACGGTGAACACTGAAGCTTTCTTT.

This clonotype was observed a handful of times. The chain is built from TRBV29-1 and TRBJ1-6; D is undetermined. V lost 3 bases to trimming and J lost 14 bases, with 14 bases between them. The length of the CDR3 is 12 residues. CDR1 is SQVTM and CDR2 is ANQGSEA in the germline V gene. Here the CDR3 DNA reads TGCAGCGTTGAGGCCCCCGGGAGGGCCCTCCACTTT. This sequence encodes CSVEAPGRALHF.

This clonotype appeared many times. J is TRBJ1-1 and V is TRBV29-1; the match to TRBD1 covers 7 bases. The trim removed 3 bases at V and 1 base at J, leaving 14 bases unmatched. CDR3 length equals 17 residues. CDR1 is SQVTM and CDR2 is ANQGSEA in the germline V gene. The DNA for the CDR3 is TGCAGCGTTGACCCCTTCTCTCCAGGGGGACAGAACACTGAAGCTTTCTTT. Protein: CSVDPFSPGGQNTEAFF.

This clonotype was observed a few times. V is TRBV20-1 and J is TRBJ1-1; a weak D match, TRBD1 (6 bases). CDR1 and CDR2 from the germline V gene are DFQATT and SNEGSKA (reference sequence). Trimming stripped 3 bases from V and 5 bases from J, with 16 bases between. The CDR3 contains 14 residues. The DNA of the CDR3 is TGCAGTGCTAGTGGTACAGGGATGGGGACTGAAGCTTTCTTT. Translating it yields CSASGTGMGTEAFF.

This clonotype was observed a few times. This chain connects TRBV7-9 to TRBJ1-2; weak D call: TRBD1 (5 bases). Germline values: CDR1 SEHNR, CDR2 FQNEAQ (reference sequence). This CDR3 is built from 14 residues. V shed 1 base and J shed 4 bases, with 10 bases lying between them. The CDR3 DNA follows: TGTGCCAGCAGCTTAGAGGGGCGCGGCTATGGCTACACCTTC. Protein: CASSLEGRGYGYTF.

The DNA of the CDR3 is TGTGCCTGGAGTGGGGACAGTGGCTATGGCTACACCTTC. Translation: CAWSGDSGYGYTF. The chain combines TRBV30 with TRBJ1-2, with 7 bases fitting TRBD1. CDR3 size: 13 residues. Germline trimming cut 1 base from V and 4 bases from J; bases unmatched to any gene: 3. CDR1 and CDR2 from the germline V gene are GTSNPN and SVGIG (reference sequence).

The chain recombines TRBV30 with TRBJ1-5, with 7 bases matching TRBD1. The CDR3 totals 15 residues. Trimming removed 2 bases from V and 4 bases from J; junction bases left unmatched: 8. From germline, CDR1 is GTSNPN and CDR2 SVGIG (reference sequence). CDR3 amino acids: CAWSPLDRENQPQHF. DNA of the CDR3: TGTGCCTGGAGTCCGCTCGACAGGGAAAATCAGCCCCAGCATTTT.

CDR3: CASRLGDTQYF. For the CDR3, the DNA is TGTGCCAGCAGACTTGGGGATACGCAGTATTTT. The V call is TRBV12-3 or TRBV12-4, the J call TRBJ2-3, with D uncertain. The CDR3 has 11 residues. The germline V and J ends were trimmed by 6 bases and 6 bases, with 7 bases remaining between them.

V is TRBV5-1 and J is TRBJ2-7, with a weak D call TRBD1 (6 bases). The ends were cut back, 5 bases at V and 2 bases at J, with 11 bases in the middle. Germline V lookup: CDR1 SGHRS, CDR2 YFSETQ. This CDR3 is built from 13 residues. The CDR3 nucleotides read TGCGCCAGCAGGAGACAGGTGACCTACGAGCAGTACTTC. Protein: CASRRQVTYEQYF.

This clonotype has just a few counts. This chain uses TRBV18 with TRBJ1-5, with 9 bases identical to TRBD1. Germline CDR1 and CDR2: KGHSH and LQKENI. The CDR3 has 16 amino acids. Unmatched junction bases numbered 3, after V lost 3 bases and J lost 0 bases. Here the CDR3 reads CASSPDRGYSNQPQHF. The CDR3 DNA is TGTGCCAGCTCACCGGACAGGGGTTATAGCAATCAGCCCCAGCATTTT.

This clonotype was found a few times. The chain employs TRBV5-1 and TRBJ2-2; 9 bases are a match to TRBD2. V trimming: 4 bases; J trimming: 3 bases; junction bases outside the gene matches: 4. Germline V gene sequence: CDR1 SGHRS, CDR2 YFSETQ. This CDR3 contains 15 residues. The CDR3 reads CASSLSGRDTGELFF. CDR3 nucleotide sequence: TGCGCCAGCAGCCTTAGCGGGAGAGACACCGGGGAGCTGTTTTTT.

This clonotype was detected ten times or more. CDR3 DNA sequence: TGTGCCAGCAGCGTAGAGCCGAACACTGAAGCTTTCTTT. Translating it yields CASSVEPNTEAFF. The chain has TRBV9 and TRBJ1-1; D is unresolved. V lost 0 bases and J lost 1, with 4 bases in between. This CDR3 has 13 residues. Germline loops: CDR1 SGDLS, CDR2 YYNGEE.

This clonotype was counted a few times. The V gene is TRBV20-1, the J gene TRBJ2-1; tentatively, D is TRBD1 or TRBD2 (5 bases each). The germline V and J ends were trimmed by 5 bases and 4 bases, with 12 bases remaining between them. The CDR3 spans 13 residues. CDR1 DFQATT and CDR2 SNEGSKA come from the germline V gene (reference sequence). The CDR3 DNA sequence: TGCAGTGCTGGGGACGGATTGTACAATGAGCAGTTCTTC. Translating gives CSAGDGLYNEQFF.

The chain links TRBV7-2 to TRBJ1-5; 8 bases are a match to TRBD1. The germline gives CDR1 SGHTA, CDR2 FQGNSA. V was pared by 5 bases and J by 0 bases, with 3 bases of the junction left unmatched. The CDR3 covers 15 residues. CDR3 loop: CASSQDRASNQPQHF. The CDR3 region has the DNA TGTGCCAGCAGCCAGGACAGGGCTAGCAATCAGCCCCAGCATTTT.

The chain is built from TRBV6-1 and TRBJ1-3, with D unclear. This CDR3 comprises 13 residues. Germline V lookup: CDR1 MNHNS, CDR2 SASEGT. V was cut by 8 bases and J by 4 bases, with 12 bases left in between. The CDR3 coding sequence is TGTGCCAGCTCACGCGTAAAGGGAAACACCATATATTTT. Translating gives CASSRVKGNTIYF.

This sequence joins TRBV6-1 and TRBJ1-5; D remains unclear. The germline gives CDR1 MNHNS, CDR2 SASEGT. The CDR3 has 13 amino acids. V lost 8 bases, J lost 5 bases, and 13 bases lay in between. CDR3 DNA sequence: TGTGCCAGCGCTGGGTACCGAGATCAGCCCCAGCATTTT. This translates into CASAGYRDQPQHF.

The chain links TRBV20-1 to TRBJ2-7; TRBD1 agrees at 7 bases. CDR1 is DFQATT, CDR2 SNEGSKA, per germline (reference sequence). There are 15 residues in the CDR3. V shed 0 bases and J 3 bases; nucleotides not matched to a gene: 8. CDR3 DNA: TGCAGTGCTAGAGATGTTACAGGGGACCTCTACGAGCAGTACTTC. It translates to CSARDVTGDLYEQYF.